Shown below are 17 T cell receptor beta chains from a single sample sequenced in a study of cytomegalovirus exposure and HLA in healthy donors. Primers included in the PCR were 60 Vbeta and 13 Jbeta primers. Sequencing used immunoSEQ multiplex PCR; TCRdb keeps in-frame clones, though not all of them. The data show some 150,000 clones, around 80% seen once. The sequencing input was PBMCs. The receptors come from a man in his late teens or twenties in good health and CMV-seropositive.

This chain connects TRBV4-1 to TRBJ2-3, with 8 bases fitting TRBD2. V shed 1 base, J shed 3 bases, and the junction held 3 bases outside the gene matches. Germline assignment: CDR1 MGHRA and CDR2 YSYEKL. The CDR3 spans 15 residues. The CDR3: CASSQGGRSTDTQYF. In nucleotides, the CDR3 is TGCGCCAGCAGCCAAGGCGGGAGGAGTACAGATACGCAGTATTTT.

The rearrangement joins TRBV18 to TRBJ1-1; no clear D. The CDR3 has 14 amino acids. CDR1 and CDR2 (germline): KGHSH, LQKENI. Trimming cost V 0 bases and J 5 bases, with 10 bases left between them. The DNA for the CDR3 is TGTGCCAGCTCACCACCGACGACCGGGACTGAAGCTTTCTTT. It specifies CASSPPTTGTEAFF.

Comment on this clone: The same CDR3 also results from other DNA sequences found in this sample. CDR3 region: CAWSEQGNTEAFF. The CDR3, as DNA: TGTGCCTGGAGTGAACAGGGGAACACTGAAGCTTTCTTT. V gene TRBV30 combines with J gene TRBJ1-1; a possible D gene is TRBD1 (6 bases). Germline V gene data show CDR1 as GTSNPN and CDR2 as SVGIG (reference sequence). This CDR3 spans 13 amino acids. Trimming took off 1 base at V and 1 base at J, with 7 bases between the two ends. Supplemented by reference TRBV30 and TRBJ1-1, the full variable domain reads SQTIHQWPATLVQPVGSPLSLECTVEGTSNPNLYWYRQAAGRGLQLLFYSVGIGQISSEVPQNLSASRPQDRQFILSSKKLLLSDSGFYLCAWSEQGNTEAFFGQGTRLTVV.

In the case of this clone: This specimen includes other DNA sequences encoding the same CDR3. The V gene is TRBV20-1, the J gene TRBJ2-7; weak D call: TRBD1 (5 bases). From germline, CDR1 is DFQATT and CDR2 SNEGSKA (reference sequence). The V and J ends lost 3 bases and 3 bases respectively, with 6 bases between them. The CDR3 consists of 11 residues. The CDR3 coding sequence is TGCAGTGCTAGGGACAACTACGAGCAGTACTTC. Encoded protein: CSARDNYEQYF.

The genes are TRBV6-6 and TRBJ2-6, with D possibly matching TRBD1 (5 bases). V lost 5 bases, J lost 0 bases, and 8 bases lay in between. This CDR3 contains 15 residues. Germline V lookup: CDR1 MNHNY, CDR2 SVGAGI (reference sequence). CDR3 coding DNA: TGTGCCAGCAGTCACAGGAGCTCTGGGGCCAACGTCCTGACTTTC. This translates into CASSHRSSGANVLTF.

This clone is a singleton in its sample. This chain connects TRBV19 to TRBJ2-6; 11 bases align to TRBD2. This CDR3 region has 18 residues. Germline CDR1 reads LNHDA; CDR2 reads SQIVND (reference sequence). V dropped 8 bases and J dropped 1; count of bases not matched to a gene: 10. CDR3 amino acids: CASSGGSGRESGANVLTF. As DNA, the CDR3 is TGTGCCAGTTCCGGAGGTAGCGGGAGGGAATCTGGGGCCAACGTCCTGACTTTC.

The V and J genes are TRBV6-5 and TRBJ2-1, with 7 bases lining up with TRBD2. J gave up 6 bases and V 6 bases, and 8 bases lay outside the gene matches. This CDR3 comprises 14 residues. Germline loops: CDR1 MNHEY, CDR2 SVGAGI. CDR3 in DNA: TGTGCCAGCAGCGATAGCGGGTCGGTCAATGAGCAGTTCTTC. Its protein is CASSDSGSVNEQFF.

The chain recombines TRBV13 with TRBJ2-7; 7 bases are a match to TRBD1. CDR1 is PRHDT and CDR2 is FYEKMQ in the germline V gene (reference sequence). The CDR3 is made up of 16 amino acids. Losses at the gene ends were 1 base for V and 5 bases for J; bases not matched to a gene: 11. The CDR3 DNA reads as TGTGCCAGCAGCTTAGTGAGTGAAGGACAGGTCGACGAGCAGTACTTC. It codes for CASSLVSEGQVDEQYF.

The V gene is TRBV5-4, the J gene TRBJ2-3, with D perhaps TRBD2 (7 bases). Per the germline V gene, CDR1 is SGHNT and CDR2 is YYREEE (reference sequence). This CDR3 comprises 15 residues. V shed 4 bases and J shed 9 bases, with 21 bases lying between them. The CDR3 DNA is TGTGCCAGCAGCATTCCCGACGGGGGGCTGGACACGCAGTATTTT. Its protein product is CASSIPDGGLDTQYF.

This clone came up once. The gene calls are TRBV7-9 and TRBJ1-2; TRBD1 might be the D (5 bases). This CDR3 is built from 14 residues. V lost 1 base, J lost 3 bases, and 9 bases lay in between. CDR1 is SEHNR, CDR2 FQNEAQ, per germline (reference sequence). As DNA, the CDR3 is TGTGCCAGCAGCTTAGGACAGCATGACTATGGCTACACCTTC. This encodes CASSLGQHDYGYTF.

V and J are TRBV2 and TRBJ2-7; D possibly corresponds to TRBD1 (5 bases). CDR3 length: 16 residues. The germline V gene encodes CDR1 SNHLY and CDR2 FYNNEI. V was trimmed by 4 bases and J by 5 bases, leaving 21 bases between them. The CDR3 sequence: CASSGALGGARDEQYF. CDR3 bases: TGTGCCAGCAGTGGAGCCCTAGGTGGGGCCAGGGACGAGCAGTACTTC.

The chain joins TRBV19 to TRBJ1-1; no clear D gene. With 5 bases removed from V and 5 bases from J, the gap between germline ends came to 15 bases. The CDR3 sequence is 14 residues long. Germline values: CDR1 LNHDA, CDR2 SQIVND (reference sequence). The CDR3 spells CASSSAGRGTEAFF. The CDR3 DNA reads TGTGCCAGTAGTTCGGCAGGCCGAGGGACTGAAGCTTTCTTT.

The V call is TRBV6-5, the J call TRBJ1-6; D is perhaps TRBD1 (5 bases). The CDR3 consists of 15 residues. Trimming pared 6 bases from V and 5 bases from J, leaving 14 bases between. Germline-derived CDR1 and CDR2 are MNHEY and SVGAGI. This CDR3 is CASSESARDNSPLHF. CDR3 DNA: TGTGCCAGCAGCGAGTCGGCCAGGGATAATTCACCCCTCCACTTT.

The DNA for the CDR3 is TGTGCCAGCAGACGGGACAGGGGAGGCACTGAAGCTTTCTTT. It yields the protein CASRRDRGGTEAFF. The genes are TRBV5-4 and TRBJ1-1; TRBD1 aligns across 10 bases. The CDR3 covers 14 residues. From germline, CDR1 is SGHNT and CDR2 YYREEE (reference sequence). J gave up 4 bases and V 5 bases, and 5 bases lay outside the gene matches.

The chain combines TRBV9 with TRBJ2-1, with TRBD2 identical over 9 bases. V trimming: 4 bases; J trimming: 4 bases; junction bases outside the gene matches: 12. The CDR3 consists of 17 residues. The V gene's germline CDR1 is SGDLS and CDR2 YYNGEE. CDR3 amino acids: CASSQYHLAGRYNEQFF. The CDR3 DNA reads TGTGCCAGCAGCCAGTACCATCTAGCGGGGAGATACAATGAGCAGTTCTTC.

The DNA for the CDR3 is TGTGCCAGCAGCCTGGGACAGGGTTCGCATTATAACTATGGCTACACCTTC. This encodes CASSLGQGSHYNYGYTF. The chain employs TRBV5-4 and TRBJ1-2, with 9 bases matching TRBD1. Looked up from germline, CDR1 is SGHNT and CDR2 is YYREEE (reference sequence). This CDR3 contains 17 residues. V shed 4 bases and J 1 base; nucleotides not matched to a gene: 11.

The chain links TRBV5-1 to TRBJ2-2, with D tentatively TRBD1 (5 bases). This CDR3 has 16 amino acids. Between the trimmed V and J ends, which lost 1 base and 0 bases, there was a span of 10 bases. Germline V gives CDR1 SGHRS, CDR2 YFSETQ. CDR3 residues: CASSLPDTANTGELFF. In nucleotides, the CDR3 is TGCGCCAGCAGCTTGCCGGACACGGCGAACACCGGGGAGCTGTTTTTT.